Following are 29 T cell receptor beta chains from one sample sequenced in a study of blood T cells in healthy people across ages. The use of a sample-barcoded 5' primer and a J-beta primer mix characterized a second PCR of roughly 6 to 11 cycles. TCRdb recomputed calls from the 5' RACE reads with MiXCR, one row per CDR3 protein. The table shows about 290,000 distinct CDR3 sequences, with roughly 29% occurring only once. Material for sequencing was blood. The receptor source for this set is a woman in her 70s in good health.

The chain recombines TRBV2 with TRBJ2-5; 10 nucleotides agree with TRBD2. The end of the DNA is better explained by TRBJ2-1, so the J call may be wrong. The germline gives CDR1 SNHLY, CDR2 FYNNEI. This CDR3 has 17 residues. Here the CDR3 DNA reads TGTGCCAGCAGTAGAGGGACTAGCGTCAAAGAGGTGGTGGAGCAGTTCTTC. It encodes CASSRGTSVKEVVEQFF.

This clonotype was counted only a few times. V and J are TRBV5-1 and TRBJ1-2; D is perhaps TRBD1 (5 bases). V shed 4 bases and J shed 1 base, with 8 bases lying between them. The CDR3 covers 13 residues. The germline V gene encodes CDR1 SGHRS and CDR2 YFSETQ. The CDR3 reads CASSVQDNYGYTF. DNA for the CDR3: TGCGCCAGCAGCGTACAGGATAACTATGGCTACACCTTC.

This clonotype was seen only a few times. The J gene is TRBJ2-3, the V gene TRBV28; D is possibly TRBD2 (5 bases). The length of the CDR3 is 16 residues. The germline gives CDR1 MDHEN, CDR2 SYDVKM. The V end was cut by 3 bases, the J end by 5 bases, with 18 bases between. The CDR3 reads CASSLQLDGVGDTQYF. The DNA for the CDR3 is TGTGCCAGCAGTTTGCAACTAGATGGGGTTGGAGATACGCAGTATTTT.

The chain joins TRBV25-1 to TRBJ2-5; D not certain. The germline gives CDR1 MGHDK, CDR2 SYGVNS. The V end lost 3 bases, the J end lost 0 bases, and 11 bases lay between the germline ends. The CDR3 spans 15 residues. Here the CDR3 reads CASSDPGPHQETQYF. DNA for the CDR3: TGTGCCAGCAGTGACCCTGGACCGCACCAAGAGACCCAGTACTTC.

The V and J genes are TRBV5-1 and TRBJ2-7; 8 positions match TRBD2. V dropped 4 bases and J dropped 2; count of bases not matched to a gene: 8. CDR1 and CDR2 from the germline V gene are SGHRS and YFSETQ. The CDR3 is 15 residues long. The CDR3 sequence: CASSKSGLVTYEQYF. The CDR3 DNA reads TGCGCCAGCAGCAAATCGGGACTAGTAACCTACGAGCAGTACTTC.

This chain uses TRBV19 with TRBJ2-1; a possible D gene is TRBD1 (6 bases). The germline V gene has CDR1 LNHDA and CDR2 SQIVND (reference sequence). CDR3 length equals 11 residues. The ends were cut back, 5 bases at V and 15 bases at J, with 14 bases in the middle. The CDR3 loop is CASSATGFPFF. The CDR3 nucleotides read TGTGCCAGTAGTGCGACAGGTTTTCCGTTCTTC.

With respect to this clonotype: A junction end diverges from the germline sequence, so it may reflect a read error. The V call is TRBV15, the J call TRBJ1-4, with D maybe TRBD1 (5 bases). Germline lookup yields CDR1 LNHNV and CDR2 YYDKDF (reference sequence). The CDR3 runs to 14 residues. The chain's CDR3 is CATSRGTFDDKLFF. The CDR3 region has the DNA TGTGCCACCAGCAGAGGGACATTTGATGACAAACTGTTTTTT. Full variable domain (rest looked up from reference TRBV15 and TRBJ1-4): DAMVIQNPRYQVTQFGKPVTLSCSQTLNHNVMYWYQQKSSQAPKLLFHYYDKDFNNEADTPDNFQSRRPNTSFCFLDIRSPGLGDTAMYLCATSRGTFDDKLFFGSGTQLSVL.

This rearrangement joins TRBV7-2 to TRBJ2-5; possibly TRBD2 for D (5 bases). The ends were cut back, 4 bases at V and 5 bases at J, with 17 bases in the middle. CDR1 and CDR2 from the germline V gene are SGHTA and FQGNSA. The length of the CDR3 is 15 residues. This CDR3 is CASSSRRGGEETQYF. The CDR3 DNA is TGTGCCAGCAGCTCACGCAGAGGAGGAGAGGAGACCCAGTACTTC.

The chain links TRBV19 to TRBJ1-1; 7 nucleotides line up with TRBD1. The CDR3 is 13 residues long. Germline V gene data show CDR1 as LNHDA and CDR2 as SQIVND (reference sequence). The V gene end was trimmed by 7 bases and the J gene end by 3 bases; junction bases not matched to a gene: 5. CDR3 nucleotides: TGTGCCAGTACTCACAGGGGATACACTGAAGCTTTCTTT. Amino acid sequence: CASTHRGYTEAFF.

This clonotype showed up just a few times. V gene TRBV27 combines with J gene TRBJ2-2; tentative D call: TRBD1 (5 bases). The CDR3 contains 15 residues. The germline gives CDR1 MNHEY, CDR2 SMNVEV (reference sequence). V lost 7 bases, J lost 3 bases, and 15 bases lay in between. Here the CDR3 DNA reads TGTGCCAGCACCACTGGAGACAGATACACCGGGGAGCTGTTTTTT. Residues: CASTTGDRYTGELFF.

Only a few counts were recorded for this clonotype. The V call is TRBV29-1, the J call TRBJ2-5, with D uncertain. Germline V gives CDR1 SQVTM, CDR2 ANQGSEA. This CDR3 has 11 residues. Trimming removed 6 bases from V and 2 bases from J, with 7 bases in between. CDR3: CSVGRQETQYF. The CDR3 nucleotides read TGCAGCGTGGGTCGGCAAGAGACCCAGTACTTC. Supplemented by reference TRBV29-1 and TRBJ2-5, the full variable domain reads SAVISQKPSRDICQRGTSLTIQCQVDSQVTMMFWYRQQPGQSLTLIATANQGSEATYESGFVIDKFPISRPNLTFSTLTVSNMSPEDSSIYLCSVGRQETQYFGPGTRLLVL.

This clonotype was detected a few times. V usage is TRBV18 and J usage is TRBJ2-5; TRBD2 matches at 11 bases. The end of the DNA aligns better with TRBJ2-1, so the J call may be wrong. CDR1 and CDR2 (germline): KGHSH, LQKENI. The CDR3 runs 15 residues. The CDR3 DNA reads TGTGCCAGCTCACCGGGACTAGCGGAGTTCAATGAGCAGTTCTTC. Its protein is CASSPGLAEFNEQFF.

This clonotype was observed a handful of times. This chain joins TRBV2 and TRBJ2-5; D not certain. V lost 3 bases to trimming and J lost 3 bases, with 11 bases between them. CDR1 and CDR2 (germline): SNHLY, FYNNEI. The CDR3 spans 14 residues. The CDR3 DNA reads TGTGCCAGCAGTGATTCGCAGGCCGAAGAGACCCAGTACTTC. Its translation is CASSDSQAEETQYF.

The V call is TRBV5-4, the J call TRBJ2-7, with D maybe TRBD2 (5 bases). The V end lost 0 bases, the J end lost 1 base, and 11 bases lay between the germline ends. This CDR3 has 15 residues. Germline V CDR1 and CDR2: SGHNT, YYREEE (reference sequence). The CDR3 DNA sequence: TGTGCCAGCAGCTTGGGGGGTCGGGATTCCTACGAGCAGTACTTC. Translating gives CASSLGGRDSYEQYF.

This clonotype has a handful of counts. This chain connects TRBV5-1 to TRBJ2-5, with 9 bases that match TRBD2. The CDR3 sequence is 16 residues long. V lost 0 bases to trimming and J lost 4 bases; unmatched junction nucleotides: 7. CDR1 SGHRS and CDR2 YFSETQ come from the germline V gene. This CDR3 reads CASSLVASGIGETQYF. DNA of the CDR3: TGCGCCAGCAGCTTGGTAGCTAGCGGGATTGGAGAGACCCAGTACTTC.

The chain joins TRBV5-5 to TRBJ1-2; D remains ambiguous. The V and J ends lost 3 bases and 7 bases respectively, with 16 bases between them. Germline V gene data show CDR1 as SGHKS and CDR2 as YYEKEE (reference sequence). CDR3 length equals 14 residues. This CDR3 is CASSSDVTGGGYTF. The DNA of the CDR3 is TGTGCCAGCAGCTCGGACGTCACCGGCGGTGGCTACACCTTC.

Here the CDR3 DNA reads TGTGCCAGCAGTTTGACCACCCCCTCCGGGGCCAACGTCCTGACTTTC. Protein: CASSLTTPSGANVLTF. This chain uses TRBV28 with TRBJ2-6, with D uncertain. The V gene lost 3 bases and the J gene lost 4 bases, with 13 bases spanning the gap. CDR3 length equals 16 residues. From germline, CDR1 is MDHEN and CDR2 SYDVKM.

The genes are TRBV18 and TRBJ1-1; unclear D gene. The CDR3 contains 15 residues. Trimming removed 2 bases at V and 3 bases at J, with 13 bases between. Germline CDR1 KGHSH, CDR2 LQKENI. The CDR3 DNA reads TGTGCCAGCTCACCAAACCCGGGAGGTGACACTGAAGCTTTCTTT. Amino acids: CASSPNPGGDTEAFF.

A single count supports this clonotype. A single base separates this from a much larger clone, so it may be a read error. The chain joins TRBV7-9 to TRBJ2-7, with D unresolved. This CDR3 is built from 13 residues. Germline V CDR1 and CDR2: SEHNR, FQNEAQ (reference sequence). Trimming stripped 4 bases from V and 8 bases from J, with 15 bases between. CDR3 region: CASSSPLYDKQYF. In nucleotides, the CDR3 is TGTGCCAGCAGCTCCCCACTTTATGACAAGCAGTACTTC.

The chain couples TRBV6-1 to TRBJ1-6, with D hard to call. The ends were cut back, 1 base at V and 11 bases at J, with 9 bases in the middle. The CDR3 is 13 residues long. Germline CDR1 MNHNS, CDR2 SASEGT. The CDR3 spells CASSEEFATPLHF. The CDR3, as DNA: TGTGCCAGCAGTGAAGAATTCGCCACACCCCTCCACTTT.

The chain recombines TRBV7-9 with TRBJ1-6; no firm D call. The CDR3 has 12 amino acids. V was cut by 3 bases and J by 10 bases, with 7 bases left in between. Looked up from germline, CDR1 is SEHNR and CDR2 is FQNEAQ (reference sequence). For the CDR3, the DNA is TGTGCCAGCAGCTTTGGGGAGTCACCCCTCCACTTT. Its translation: CASSFGESPLHF.

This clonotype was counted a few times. The CDR3 loop reads CASKDPSVETQYF. CDR3 nucleotides: TGCGCCAGCAAAGACCCAAGTGTAGAGACCCAGTACTTC. J is TRBJ2-5 and V is TRBV5-1; no reliable D call. CDR1 and CDR2 from the germline V gene are SGHRS and YFSETQ. Deletions cut 6 bases from V and 4 bases from J, with 13 bases between. This CDR3 region has 13 residues.

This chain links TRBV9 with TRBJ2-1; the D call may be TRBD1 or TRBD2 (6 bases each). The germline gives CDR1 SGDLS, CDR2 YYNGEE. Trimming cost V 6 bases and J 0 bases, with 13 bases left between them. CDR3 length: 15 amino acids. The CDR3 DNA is TGTGCCAGCACTAGAGGGGGAGGCTCCTACAATGAGCAGTTCTTC. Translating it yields CASTRGGGSYNEQFF.

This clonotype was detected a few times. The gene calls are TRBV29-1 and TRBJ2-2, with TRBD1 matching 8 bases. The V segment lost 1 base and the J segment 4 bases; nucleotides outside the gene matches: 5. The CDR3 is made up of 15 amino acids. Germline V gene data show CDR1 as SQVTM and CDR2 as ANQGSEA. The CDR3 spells CSVEVRGRRTGELFF. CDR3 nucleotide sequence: TGCAGCGTTGAAGTCAGGGGGCGCCGCACCGGGGAGCTGTTTTTT.

CDR3 nucleotide sequence: TGCAGTGCGCGGGGGCTGGGGAACACTGAAGCTTTCTTT. Translation: CSARGLGNTEAFF. The chain joins TRBV20-1 to TRBJ1-1; tentatively, D is TRBD1 (6 bases). Between the trimmed V and J ends, which lost 6 bases and 1 base, there was a span of 12 bases. In germline, CDR1 is DFQATT, CDR2 SNEGSKA (reference sequence). The CDR3 has 13 amino acids.

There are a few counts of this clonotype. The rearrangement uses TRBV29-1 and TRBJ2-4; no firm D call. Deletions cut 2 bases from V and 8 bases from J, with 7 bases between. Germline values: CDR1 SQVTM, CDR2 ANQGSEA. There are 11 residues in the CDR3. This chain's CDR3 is CSVERDDIQYF. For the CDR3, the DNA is TGCAGCGTTGAAAGGGATGACATTCAGTACTTC.

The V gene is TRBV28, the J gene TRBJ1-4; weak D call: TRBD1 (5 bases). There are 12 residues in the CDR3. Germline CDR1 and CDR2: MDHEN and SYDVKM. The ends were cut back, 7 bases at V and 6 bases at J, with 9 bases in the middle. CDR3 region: CASTGTDEKLFF. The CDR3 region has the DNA TGTGCCAGCACTGGGACGGATGAAAAACTGTTTTTT. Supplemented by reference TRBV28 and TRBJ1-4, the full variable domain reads DVKVTQSSRYLVKRTGEKVFLECVQDMDHENMFWYRQDPGLGLRLIYFSYDVKMKEKGDIPEGYSVSREKKERFSLILESASTNQTSMYLCASTGTDEKLFFGSGTQLSVL.

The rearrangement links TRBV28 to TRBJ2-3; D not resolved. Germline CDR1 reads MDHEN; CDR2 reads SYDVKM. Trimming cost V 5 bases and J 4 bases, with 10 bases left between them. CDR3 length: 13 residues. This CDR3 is CASSPWTADTQYF. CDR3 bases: TGTGCCAGCAGTCCCTGGACGGCAGATACGCAGTATTTT. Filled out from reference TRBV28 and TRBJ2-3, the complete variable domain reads DVKVTQSSRYLVKRTGEKVFLECVQDMDHENMFWYRQDPGLGLRLIYFSYDVKMKEKGDIPEGYSVSREKKERFSLILESASTNQTSMYLCASSPWTADTQYFGPGTRLTVL.

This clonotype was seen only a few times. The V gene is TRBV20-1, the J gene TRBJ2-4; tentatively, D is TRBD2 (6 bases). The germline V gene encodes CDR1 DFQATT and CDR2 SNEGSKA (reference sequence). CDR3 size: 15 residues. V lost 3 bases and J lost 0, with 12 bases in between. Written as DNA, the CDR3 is TGCAGTGCTAGCCCCCGGGAGAGAGCCAAAAACATTCAGTACTTC. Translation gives CSASPRERAKNIQYF.